The 15 T cell receptor beta chains below all came from one sample that was sequenced in a study of cytotoxic CD8 clonotypes in ibrutinib-treated CLL. The method was immunoSEQ multiplex PCR; TCRdb's version includes in-frame clones alone and lacks a portion of them. The table has around 330,000 clones, approximately 67% seen once; the top ten hold around 6.3%. Sequenced material: PBMCs, taken after 36 months of ibrutinib treatment. The receptors here all came from a human donor with chronic lymphocytic leukemia.

The rearrangement joins TRBV6-5 to TRBJ2-2, with unresolved D. This CDR3 is 14 amino acids long. Germline-derived CDR1 and CDR2 are MNHEY and SVGAGI. The ends were cut back, 6 bases at V and 0 bases at J, with 8 bases in the middle. CDR3 DNA: TGTGCCAGCAGCCGAGCCCCGAACACCGGGGAGCTGTTTTTT. Encoded protein: CASSRAPNTGELFF.

This sequence joins TRBV4-1 and TRBJ2-4, with 8 bases matching TRBD2. CDR1 and CDR2 (germline): MGHRA, YSYEKL. Losses at the gene ends were 0 bases for V and 3 bases for J; bases not matched to a gene: 7. The CDR3 has 17 residues. For the CDR3, the DNA is TGCGCCAGCAGCCAAGAAGGGCCCGGGACTAGCAAAAACATTCAGTACTTC. It translates to CASSQEGPGTSKNIQYF.

V gene TRBV9 combines with J gene TRBJ2-5, with D unresolved. The CDR3 totals 13 residues. Germline V gene sequence: CDR1 SGDLS, CDR2 YYNGEE. V was trimmed by 2 bases and J by 2 bases, leaving 7 bases between them. The CDR3 reads CASSVPPQETQYF. CDR3 DNA: TGTGCCAGCAGCGTTCCCCCTCAAGAGACCCAGTACTTC.

The V gene is TRBV15, the J gene TRBJ2-7, with D possibly matching TRBD1 (5 bases). Germline CDR1 is LNHNV and CDR2 is YYDKDF (reference sequence). The germline V and J ends were trimmed by 1 base and 4 bases, with 14 bases remaining between them. This CDR3 has 15 amino acids. The CDR3 nucleotides read TGTGCCACCAGCAGAGGAGGTAGGGGTTATTACGAGCAGTACTTC. Encoded protein: CATSRGGRGYYEQYF.

This clone showed up just a few times. This sequence joins TRBV27 and TRBJ2-2; no clear D gene. V was shortened by 3 bases and J by 6 bases, with 5 bases between the two germline ends. This CDR3 comprises 12 residues. Per the germline V gene, CDR1 is MNHEY and CDR2 is SMNVEV (reference sequence). In DNA form, the CDR3 reads TGTGCCAGCAGTTTTCGGGCCGGGGAGCTGTTTTTT. It yields the protein CASSFRAGELFF.

The chain carries TRBV6-1 and TRBJ1-5, with no clear D. This CDR3 is built from 14 residues. The V and J ends lost 2 bases and 4 bases respectively, with 9 bases between them. Germline V gene sequence: CDR1 MNHNS, CDR2 SASEGT. The CDR3 reads CASSETWRNQPQHF. The DNA of the CDR3 is TGTGCCAGCAGTGAAACGTGGAGGAATCAGCCCCAGCATTTT.

The V gene is TRBV7-2, the J gene TRBJ1-4; D may be TRBD1 (6 bases). The germline V and J ends were trimmed by 5 bases and 4 bases, with 11 bases remaining between them. Germline CDR1 and CDR2: SGHTA and FQGNSA. This CDR3 spans 14 amino acids. This CDR3 reads CASSQDRSNEKLFF. The DNA for the CDR3 is TGTGCCAGCAGCCAGGACAGAAGTAATGAAAAACTGTTTTTT.

This rearrangement joins TRBV6-6 to TRBJ2-7; TRBD1 matches at 7 bases. Germline CDR1 and CDR2: MNHNY and SVGAGI (reference sequence). Trimming at V came to 0 bases and at J to 3 bases, leaving 2 bases not matched to a gene. The CDR3 consists of 14 residues. This chain's CDR3 is CASSYSPGGYEQYF. The CDR3 coding sequence is TGTGCCAGCAGTTACTCTCCAGGGGGCTACGAGCAGTACTTC.

This clone has just one count. CDR3 sequence: CSVELGGRDEQFF. The CDR3 region has the DNA TGCAGCGTTGAATTAGGTGGGAGGGACGAGCAGTTCTTC. The chain couples TRBV29-1 to TRBJ2-1, with TRBD2 matching over 7 bases. This CDR3 spans 13 amino acids. V dropped 2 bases and J dropped 10; count of bases not matched to a gene: 8. CDR1 and CDR2 (germline): SQVTM, ANQGSEA.

This clone was observed a few times. At the DNA level, this CDR3 is encoded by other sequences in the same sample as well. This chain connects TRBV20-1 to TRBJ2-5; D remains unclear. The CDR3 is 11 amino acids. The ends were cut back, 0 bases at V and 5 bases at J, with 4 bases in the middle. CDR1 and CDR2 from the germline V gene are DFQATT and SNEGSKA (reference sequence). CDR3 sequence: CSARDRETQYF. As DNA, the CDR3 is TGCAGTGCTAGAGATCGGGAGACCCAGTACTTC.

CDR3 loop: CASRPTGRLIQPQHF. DNA for the CDR3: TGTGCCAGCAGGCCTACAGGGAGGCTTATTCAGCCCCAGCATTTT. The V call is TRBV27, the J call TRBJ1-5; weak D call: TRBD1 (6 bases). The CDR3 has 15 amino acids. CDR1 MNHEY and CDR2 SMNVEV come from the germline V gene (reference sequence). Trimming stripped 6 bases from V and 6 bases from J, with 18 bases between.

The chain combines TRBV5-6 with TRBJ2-2; no firm D call. The germline V and J ends were trimmed by 4 bases and 4 bases, with 8 bases remaining between them. Germline V CDR1 and CDR2: SGHDT, YYEEEE. This CDR3 comprises 13 residues. The CDR3 DNA is TGTGCCAGCAGCCGACTTGGCACCGGGGAGCTGTTTTTT. Protein sequence: CASSRLGTGELFF.

The chain is built from TRBV5-4 and TRBJ1-2; D is undetermined. CDR1 SGHNT and CDR2 YYREEE come from the germline V gene (reference sequence). This CDR3 region has 16 residues. Deletions cut 2 bases from V and 8 bases from J, with 22 bases between. The CDR3 bases are TGTGCCAGCAGCTTATCCCCGATGGACCGCTCTATGGGCTACACCTTC. This gives the protein CASSLSPMDRSMGYTF.

This chain uses TRBV7-3 with TRBJ1-2; D is perhaps TRBD1 (6 bases). Germline V gene data show CDR1 as SGHTA and CDR2 as FQGTGA. This CDR3 region has 16 residues. V shed 2 bases and J shed 4 bases, with 17 bases lying between them. CDR3 amino acids: CASSLGTPDWFYGYTF. The DNA for the CDR3 is TGTGCCAGCAGCTTAGGGACACCCGACTGGTTCTATGGCTACACCTTC.

The V call is TRBV28, the J call TRBJ2-7; 11 bases match TRBD2. This CDR3 region has 14 residues. CDR1 and CDR2 (germline): MDHEN, SYDVKM. Trimming cost V 1 base and J 9 bases; bases outside gene matches: 5. The CDR3 DNA reads as TGTGCCAGCAGTTTATTTAGCGGGAGGGCGGGGCAGTACTTC. It codes for CASSLFSGRAGQYF.